Sequencing of this TCR beta chain was carried out in a study of OX40 agonist ivuxolimab in advanced cancers. The length of the CDR3 is 13 amino acids, counting both ends. Germline loops: CDR1 SGHTA, CDR2 FQGNSA. Generated by immunoSEQ multiplex PCR, the TCRdb table keeps only in-frame clones and is missing some. This sample carries 80,000 to 100,000 clones, roughly 88% of them seen once, and the ten largest clones take 1.5% to 2%. With regard to this clone: It is unclear where the CDR3 begins or ends on the DNA, so no DNA is shown, and the CDR3 is as TCRdb lists it.

The sample was CD4+ or CD8+ T cells sorted from blood, taken in a trial of the OX40 agonist ivuxolimab. The TCR sequence derives from an adult with an advanced solid tumor such as melanoma, head and neck, liver or kidney cancer. The gene calls are TRBV7-2 and TRBJ2-3; TRBD2, the table's D call, was not compared with the DNA. The CDR3 region is CASSFGSGDTQYF.